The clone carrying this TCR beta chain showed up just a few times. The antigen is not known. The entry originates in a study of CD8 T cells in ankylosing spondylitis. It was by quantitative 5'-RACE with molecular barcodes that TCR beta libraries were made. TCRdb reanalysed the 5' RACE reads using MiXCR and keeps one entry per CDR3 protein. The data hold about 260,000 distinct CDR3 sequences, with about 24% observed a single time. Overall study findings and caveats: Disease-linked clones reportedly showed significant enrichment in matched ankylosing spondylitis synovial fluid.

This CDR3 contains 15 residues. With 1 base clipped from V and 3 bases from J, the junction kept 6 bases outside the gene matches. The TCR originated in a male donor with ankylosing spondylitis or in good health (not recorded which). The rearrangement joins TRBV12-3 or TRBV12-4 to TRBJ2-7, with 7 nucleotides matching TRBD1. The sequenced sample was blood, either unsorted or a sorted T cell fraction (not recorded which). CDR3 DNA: TGTGCCAGCAGTTTAGACGGACAGGCTGGCTACGAGCAGTACTTC. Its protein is CASSLDGQAGYEQYF.